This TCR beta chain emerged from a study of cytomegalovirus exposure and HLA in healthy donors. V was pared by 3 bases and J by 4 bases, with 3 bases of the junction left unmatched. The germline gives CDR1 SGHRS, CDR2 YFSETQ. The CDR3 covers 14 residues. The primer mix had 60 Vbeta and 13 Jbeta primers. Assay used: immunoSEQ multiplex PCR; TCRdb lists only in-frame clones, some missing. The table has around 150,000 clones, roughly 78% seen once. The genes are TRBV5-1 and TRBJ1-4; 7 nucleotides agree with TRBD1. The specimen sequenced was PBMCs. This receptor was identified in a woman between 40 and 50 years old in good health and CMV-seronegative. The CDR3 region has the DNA TGCGCCAGCAGCTCGGGACAGTATAATGAAAAACTGTTTTTT. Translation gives CASSSGQYNEKLFF.